These T cell receptor beta chains were read from a single sample in a study of identical twins. TCRdb passed the 5' RACE reads through MiXCR, listing each CDR3 protein once. Of about 700,000 distinct CDR3 sequences detected, approximately 6% appear once; the ten largest clones hold about 1.8%. Sequenced: naive T cells sorted from blood. These receptor sequences come from a man between 18 and 29 years old in good health. Each CDR3 is given with its conserved first and last residue. Fields, in order: V gene, D gene, clone size, J gene, CDR3 protein, CDR3 DNA. D genes are given only for firm matches. Size values are once, few and many counts, or a class for expanded clones, and some rows have none.

TRBV29-1	TRBD2	many	TRBJ2-7	CSVEEDSGRGLYEQYF	TGCAGCGTTGAAGAAGACAGCGGGAGGGGTCTATACGAGCAGTACTTC
TRBV29-1	-	many	TRBJ2-1	CSAEGTWNEQFF	TGCAGCGCCGAAGGGACTTGGAATGAGCAGTTCTTC
TRBV10-3	-	-	TRBJ2-3	CAISGLADTQYF	TGTGCCATCAGTGGACTTGCAGATACGCAGTATTTT
TRBV6-1	TRBD1	few	TRBJ2-5	CASRQGAIETQYF	TGTGCCAGCAGACAGGGGGCTATAGAGACCCAGTACTTC
TRBV5-1	TRBD1	few	TRBJ2-2	CASSADRGLAGELFF	TGCGCCAGCAGCGCCGACAGGGGGCTGGCCGGGGAGCTGTTTTTT
TRBV10-3	-	few	TRBJ2-1	CATSPGQGTSGRRNEQFF	TGTGCCACCTCCCCGGGACAGGGGACCAGCGGGAGGCGGAATGAGCAGTTCTTC
TRBV11-2	TRBD1	many	TRBJ1-2	CASSPGQGGYGYTF	TGTGCCAGCAGTCCGGGACAGGGAGGCTATGGCTACACCTTC
TRBV29-1	TRBD2	-	TRBJ2-1	CSVDGTSGWNEQFF	TGCAGCGTTGATGGGACTAGCGGGTGGAATGAGCAGTTCTTC
TRBV5-1	-	-	TRBJ2-5	CASRDHRGTETQYF	TGCGCCAGCAGGGACCATCGGGGAACGGAGACCCAGTACTTC
TRBV28	TRBD1	few	TRBJ2-7	CASKGARGVRLNEQYF	TGTGCCAGCAAGGGGGCTCGTGGAGTCCGGTTAAACGAGCAGTACTTC
TRBV24-1	-	few	TRBJ2-1	CATSDPNGPYNEQFF	TGTGCCACCAGTGATCCAAACGGGCCCTACAATGAGCAGTTCTTC
TRBV20-1	-	-	TRBJ2-3	CSVDGLSTDTQYF	TGCAGTGTGGACGGACTTAGCACAGATACGCAGTATTTT
TRBV5-6	TRBD2	many	TRBJ2-1	CASSFVAGGYNEQFF	TGTGCCAGCAGCTTTGTAGCGGGAGGATACAATGAGCAGTTCTTC
TRBV12-3/TRBV12-4	-	many	TRBJ2-1	CASSPVTEQFF	TGTGCCAGCAGCCCGGTGACTGAGCAGTTCTTC
TRBV5-1	TRBD2	many	TRBJ2-3	CASSLSGGLADTQYF	TGCGCCAGCAGCTTGTCGGGAGGGCTGGCAGATACGCAGTATTTT
TRBV12-3/TRBV12-4	TRBD1	few	TRBJ2-1	CASSQGTEPLWNEQFF	TGTGCCAGCAGTCAAGGGACAGAACCCTTGTGGAATGAGCAGTTCTTC
TRBV5-1	-	few	TRBJ2-3	CASSSRGALTDTQYF	TGCGCCAGCAGCTCCCGAGGGGCTCTCACAGATACGCAGTATTTT
TRBV7-2	-	few	TRBJ1-6	CASSWENSPLHF	TGTGCCAGCAGCTGGGAAAATTCACCCCTCCACTTT
TRBV2	-	few	TRBJ2-1	CASSEDGYNEQFF	TGTGCCAGCAGTGAAGATGGGTACAATGAGCAGTTCTTC
TRBV12-3/TRBV12-4	TRBD2	many	TRBJ2-3	CASSPTTSGISTDTQYF	TGTGCCAGCAGTCCCACCACTAGCGGGATCAGCACAGATACGCAGTATTTT
TRBV7-2	-	-	TRBJ1-1	CASSRFRDISEAFF	TGTGCCAGCAGCCGTTTCCGGGACATAAGTGAAGCTTTCTTT
TRBV29-1	-	many	TRBJ2-1	CSVGAGKSHEQFF	TGCAGCGTTGGGGCAGGGAAGTCCCATGAGCAGTTCTTC
TRBV11-1	-	few	TRBJ2-1	CASSVYIRIAALGYNEQFF	TGTGCCAGCAGCGTTTACATACGGATAGCGGCTCTAGGGTACAATGAGCAGTTCTTC
TRBV7-9	-	-	TRBJ1-1	CASSLEVDSEAFF	TGTGCCAGCAGCTTAGAGGTTGACAGTGAAGCTTTCTTT
TRBV20-1	TRBD2	many	TRBJ2-1	CSASTSGRNGQFF	TGCAGTGCTAGTACGAGCGGGAGGAATGGGCAGTTCTTC
TRBV20-1	TRBD2	-	TRBJ2-5	CSARGSGGLGETQYF	TGCAGTGCTAGAGGGTCGGGAGGGCTGGGGGAGACCCAGTACTTC
TRBV5-1	TRBD1	many	TRBJ1-3	CASRGTAGNTIYF	TGCGCCAGCCGAGGGACAGCTGGAAACACCATATATTTT
TRBV29-1	-	many	TRBJ1-1	CSVDNGAEAFF	TGCAGCGTTGACAATGGCGCTGAAGCTTTCTTT
TRBV12-3/TRBV12-4	-	-	TRBJ2-3	CASKKSTDTQYF	TGTGCCAGCAAGAAATCCACAGATACGCAGTATTTT
TRBV28	-	-	TRBJ1-5	CASLRGFGSNQPQHF	TGTGCCAGCTTGCGGGGTTTCGGAAGCAATCAGCCCCAGCATTTT
TRBV28	TRBD2	-	TRBJ2-5	CASSTALRSGVRQETQYF	TGTGCCAGCAGTACCGCGTTGCGTAGCGGGGTACGACAAGAGACCCAGTACTTC
TRBV6-1	-	many	TRBJ2-1	CASRPGQSYNEQFF	TGTGCCAGCAGACCCGGACAGAGCTACAATGAGCAGTTCTTC
TRBV29-1	TRBD1	many	TRBJ1-1	CSVAPSGGHGYEAFF	TGCAGCGTTGCCCCTTCAGGGGGCCATGGTTATGAAGCTTTCTTT
TRBV29-1	-	many	TRBJ1-1	CSVQLRREGTEAFF	TGCAGCGTTCAACTACGGAGGGAGGGCACTGAAGCTTTCTTT
TRBV4-3	TRBD2	few	TRBJ2-1	CASSQEGTSNNEQFF	TGCGCCAGCAGCCAAGAGGGGACTAGCAACAATGAGCAGTTCTTC
TRBV10-3	-	-	TRBJ2-6	CAISSSGEGASGANVLTF	TGTGCCATCAGTAGCTCAGGGGAGGGTGCATCTGGGGCCAACGTCCTGACTTTC
TRBV6-5	-	many	TRBJ2-7	CCRYRVRDEQYF	TGTTGCCGGTACAGGGTTCGGGACGAGCAGTACTTC
TRBV12-3/TRBV12-4	TRBD2	-	TRBJ2-1	CASSSQVAGGVEQFF	TGTGCCAGCAGTTCCCAGGTAGCGGGAGGGGTTGAGCAGTTCTTC
TRBV12-3/TRBV12-4	-	many	TRBJ2-2	CASSQTDTGELFF	TGTGCCAGCAGTCAAACAGACACCGGGGAGCTGTTTTTT
TRBV29-1	-	many	TRBJ2-5	CSARDKLYQETQYF	TGCAGCGCCCGGGACAAACTGTACCAAGAGACCCAGTACTTC
TRBV7-9	-	many	TRBJ2-7	CASSPAIEQYF	TGTGCCAGCAGCCCTGCGATCGAGCAGTACTTC
TRBV4-2	-	few	TRBJ2-4	CASSQDGGLLAKNIQYF	TGTGCCAGCAGCCAAGACGGAGGATTACTAGCCAAAAACATTCAGTACTTC